This TCR beta chain was sequenced for a study of cytomegalovirus exposure and HLA in healthy donors (dated by TCRdb to about 2017). Describing the broader study: In an earlier analysis of some 610 of the donors, around 290 Gb of sequence data and 95 million to 130 million unique TCR beta sequences from about 179 million T cells were reported. Typing coverage varied by locus: about 629-640 donors for A, B, C, DRB1 and DQB1; some 520 for DQA1; about 600 for DPA1; some 470 for DPB1. An early release covering some 640 HLA-typed donors comprised around 300 gigabases of sequencing data and 85 million to 100 million unique TCR sequences. On average, around 230,000 unique TCR beta nucleotide sequences were sequenced per donor among 398 genotyped donors of the cohort, with approximately 18% of those sequences being non-productive. High-throughput TCR immunosequencing, statistical association of individual TCRs with disease status, and machine learning were combined to predict cytomegalovirus infection status. Roughly 5 DR-DQ haplotypes were treated as single units for association and clustering because of strong linkage in the cohort. In a later genetic analysis, genome-wide SNP genotypes for about three fifths of the 666 donors were used, and that subset was treated as a discovery cohort. Along with the approximately 670-subject first cohort, a separate validation cohort of over a hundred different subjects was used. The study profiled the T cell repertoires of 500 to 800 subjects by immunosequencing and related them to cytomegalovirus serostatus. The genetic ancestry cluster associated with self-reported Caucasian donors included 70% to 85% of the roughly 410 genotyped donors. Every repertoire in the discovery cohort had been generated on one and the same sequencing platform. A later analysis re-examined previously published TCR beta repertoires from 600 to 700 donors and added high-resolution HLA genotyping to investigate patterns of TCR occurrence. To decide whether each TCR beta V gene segment behaved as functional or pseudogenic, an earlier analysis of approximately 600 of the donors relied on high-throughput TCR beta sequencing. Donor age, sex, ethnicity and CMV serostatus were collected together with the repertoire data. HLA typing covered class I and class II loci at four-digit resolution. The study aimed to test whether signatures of past pathogen exposure could be identified by cataloging public T cell receptors. In the later analysis, no new phenotypic data were used to find candidate immune exposures; instead, reliance was placed on TCR beta sequences and their occurrence across donors.

What the work shows at the level of the full study, not this receptor alone: The study gave a list of under 200 TCR beta chains associated with cytomegalovirus. The sequencing pipeline was judged likely to have produced a cluster of highly shared sequence variants as a technical artifact. Most TCR sequences were seen in very few donors, while some public TCRs were found in many individuals. The classifier was reported to diagnose cytomegalovirus status with high specificity and sensitivity in both the original and validation cohorts. A further reported finding was that TCR beta sequences accurately predicted the HLA-A and HLA-B alleles for most subjects in the first cohort. The authors suggested that the approach could potentially be generalized to other disease states and immunological phenotypes. Sequencing depth was assumed to be roughly uniform across donors in the presence/absence analyses, though that assumption may not hold. In an earlier analysis of more than 450 of the donors, most TCR beta V segments were observed in productive rearrangements about 87% or about 30% of the time, broadly matching IMGT annotations. For the cohort, immune exposure information was limited to CMV serostatus. The cohort was sequenced for TCR beta chains only, and without alpha or paired-chain data the features that could be detected were limited. In a later genetic analysis, a missense DCLRE1C variant was associated with V-gene and J-gene trimming of TCR beta chains, and the association was replicated in an independent cohort. In a later analysis, over 15,000 TCR beta sequences were associated with specific HLA alleles at a false discovery rate of 0.05. Because some donors lacked HLA typing at each locus, the association tests relied only on the typed subset. When HLA alleles, especially DR and DQ, strongly co-occurred, attributing TCR associations to individual alleles was difficult. In a later analysis, HLA-associated TCR beta chains showed more clonal expansion and lower generation probabilities than non-associated chains that were equally common. A later analysis found that TCR association rates varied across HLA loci, with DRB1 alleles showing the most associated TCRs and HLA-C alleles the fewest. A later genetic analysis reported fewer N-insertions in productive TCRs among donors in an Asian-associated ancestry cluster than the roughly 720-donor mean. Correlated functional status among segregating V segments might be attributable to linkage disequilibrium, but an unknown experimental factor could not be ruled out. A later analysis reported that several top co-occurrence clusters appeared linked to parvovirus B19, influenza, CMV and Epstein-Barr virus. About 17 rarely observed V segments, including chromosome 9 orphons, were excluded from the earlier analysis of a few hundred of the donors because counts were too low. In vitro tests confirmed that a few of the cytomegalovirus-associated TCR beta chains recognize cytomegalovirus antigens. Most CMV-associated TCR beta chains appeared to be HLA-restricted in a later analysis, and the HLA associations seemed to be driven largely by CMV exposure. Some IMGT-functional V segments, including TRBV6-2 and TRBV6-3, could not be told apart with the 87-base-pair reads, so those segments were excluded.

The library was obtained by the immunoSEQ multiplex PCR assay. For the multiplex PCR, a mixture combining 60 forward primers for TCR Vbeta segments and 13 reverse primers for TCR Jbeta segments was used. The CDR3 region of rearranged TCR beta genes was amplified from genomic DNA with a multiplex PCR assay. Amplified TCR beta libraries were sequenced as 87-base-pair reads on the Illumina HiSeq System. The authors' pipeline ran thus. In a later analysis, some 80 million unique TCR beta chains were counted across the roughly 670 repertoires, and around 10 million of these chains were shared by at least two donors. Raw reads were error-corrected and collapsed into unique sequences with a nearest-neighbor algorithm that merged closely related sequences to remove PCR and sequencing errors. V, D and J gene segments were assigned by aligning CDR3 sequences to IMGT reference sequences. For a sequence to be retained, a match of at least six nucleotides was required to both a V gene segment and a J gene segment. A rearrangement was called productive if the CDR3 had no stop codons and remained in frame with V and J, and every other rearrangement was called non-productive. Following IMGT convention, CDR3 was defined as the stretch from the second conserved V-encoded cysteine up to the conserved J-encoded phenylalanine. The earlier analysis of 450 to 750 of the donors excluded any sequence lacking an unambiguous match to a single V gene segment. An earlier analysis of 587 of the donors classified V segments as functional when productive rearrangements were above 56.7% and as segregating when the standard deviation between donors was above 5%. A statistical classification framework was developed to diagnose cytomegalovirus status using the catalog of TCR beta chain sequences. A later analysis assigned V and J genes by comparing TCR nucleotide sequences with IMGT/GENE-DB human TR gene sequences. In a later analysis, CDR3 sequences and most-parsimonious VDJ recombination scenarios were assigned using the TCRdist pipeline. A later analysis defined each TCR beta chain by its CDR3 amino acid sequence plus V-gene family, and excluded reads lacking a unique V-gene family. A later analysis removed several hundred highly shared, low-generation-probability nucleotide sequences to deal with suspected cross-contamination and a sequencing artifact. A later analysis calculated a clonal expansion index for each public chain from normalized within-repertoire ranks of inferred template counts. Generation probabilities in a later analysis came from a VDJ recombination model fitted to out-of-frame rearrangements, and those results were checked against IGoR. A later analysis scored TCR-TCR, TCR-HLA and TCR-CMV co-occurrence with hypergeometric tests, applying a repertoire-size bias correction to TCR pairs. In a later analysis, false discovery rates were estimated by permuting HLA or CMV assignments 20 times. A later analysis grouped co-occurring TCRs with DBSCAN, adding TCRdist sequence similarity when clustering within HLA-allele-positive subsets. Co-occurrence clustering excluded repertoires with fewer than 30,000 or more than 120,000 public chains, plus five with anomalous nucleotide sharing. The clones in this table, taken by TCRdb from immuneACCESS, are in-frame only. Not every clone is retained; where verified, under half of the shortfall comes from an unresolved V gene, and the cause of the rest is unknown. D and trimming were read from the DNA, whereas the V and J calls and clone size are those reported in that table. This sample holds 240,000 or so clones; roughly 87% were observed only once. The top ten clonotypes cover 5% to 6% of the sample.

In total, around 600 healthy bone marrow donors made up the cohort. All cohort members were sampled while nominally healthy, although unrecorded immune exposures were likely present. The donor tested CMV seropositive and was one of the 289 seropositive cohort members. A peripheral blood sample was provided by each donor, and peripheral blood mononuclear cells were used for TCR beta sequencing. The Qiagen DNeasy Blood Extraction Kit was used to extract genomic DNA from the blood cell samples. Taken from the germline V gene, the CDR1 and CDR2 loops are LGHNA and YNFKEQ. Spanning cysteine to phenylalanine, the CDR3 consists of 13 amino acids. Only the CDR3 DNA stays, 39 bases, in frame from base 1. A remark on this clone: No antigen is known for it. Mismatch with germline at one junction end may stem from a read error.

The material sequenced was PBMCs. The source is a woman between 40 and 50 years old in good health and CMV-seropositive. The rearrangement combines TRBV4-2 with TRBJ1-2, with TRBD1 as a weak D call on 6 bases. The DNA sequence is given as TGTGCCAGCAGCCAAGATTTGCAGGACAGAGCCTACTTC. Translated, this gives CASSQDLQDRAYF.